Listed below are T cell receptor beta chains from one sample, sequenced in a study of identical twins. From the 5' RACE reads, TCRdb called clonotypes with MiXCR, one entry per CDR3 protein. Here the sample spans 200,000 to 250,000 distinct CDR3 sequences, around 6.8% being singletons. The data were also submitted as part of a second study, on yellow fever vaccine responses in identical twins.

Material for sequencing was memory (CD45RO+) T cells sorted from blood. The receptors originated from a woman in her late teens or twenties in good health. Both conserved end residues are trimmed from each CDR3. The order of the fields is J gene, V gene, clone size, CDR3 length, CDR3 protein. Where a row states a size, it is once, few, many or the class of an expanded clone; other rows omit it.

J: TRBJ2-5; V: TRBV2; size: -; length: 13; CDR3: ASSVQGRQRETQY
J: TRBJ2-7; V: TRBV28; size: many; length: 11; CDR3: ASSLAPGYEQY
J: TRBJ2-1; V: TRBV7-2; size: many; length: 12; CDR3: ASSLEGPFYEQF
J: TRBJ2-3; V: TRBV27; size: -; length: 12; CDR3: ASSLNRPPDTQY
J: TRBJ2-4; V: TRBV12-3/TRBV12-4; size: many; length: 14; CDR3: ASSPMTGLAKNIQY
J: TRBJ1-1; V: TRBV7-9; size: few; length: 11; CDR3: ASSLGDRGKAF
J: TRBJ2-3; V: TRBV20-1; size: -; length: 14; CDR3: SGVFAGTGATNTQY
J: TRBJ1-2; V: TRBV20-1; size: -; length: 12; CDR3: SAKTDLSLYGYT
J: TRBJ2-7; V: TRBV7-8; size: -; length: 14; CDR3: ASSPLLGARAYEQY
J: TRBJ2-6; V: TRBV7-3; size: -; length: 14; CDR3: ASSRTGGSGANVLT
J: TRBJ2-5; V: TRBV12-3/TRBV12-4; size: few; length: 12; CDR3: ASSSGPAQETQY